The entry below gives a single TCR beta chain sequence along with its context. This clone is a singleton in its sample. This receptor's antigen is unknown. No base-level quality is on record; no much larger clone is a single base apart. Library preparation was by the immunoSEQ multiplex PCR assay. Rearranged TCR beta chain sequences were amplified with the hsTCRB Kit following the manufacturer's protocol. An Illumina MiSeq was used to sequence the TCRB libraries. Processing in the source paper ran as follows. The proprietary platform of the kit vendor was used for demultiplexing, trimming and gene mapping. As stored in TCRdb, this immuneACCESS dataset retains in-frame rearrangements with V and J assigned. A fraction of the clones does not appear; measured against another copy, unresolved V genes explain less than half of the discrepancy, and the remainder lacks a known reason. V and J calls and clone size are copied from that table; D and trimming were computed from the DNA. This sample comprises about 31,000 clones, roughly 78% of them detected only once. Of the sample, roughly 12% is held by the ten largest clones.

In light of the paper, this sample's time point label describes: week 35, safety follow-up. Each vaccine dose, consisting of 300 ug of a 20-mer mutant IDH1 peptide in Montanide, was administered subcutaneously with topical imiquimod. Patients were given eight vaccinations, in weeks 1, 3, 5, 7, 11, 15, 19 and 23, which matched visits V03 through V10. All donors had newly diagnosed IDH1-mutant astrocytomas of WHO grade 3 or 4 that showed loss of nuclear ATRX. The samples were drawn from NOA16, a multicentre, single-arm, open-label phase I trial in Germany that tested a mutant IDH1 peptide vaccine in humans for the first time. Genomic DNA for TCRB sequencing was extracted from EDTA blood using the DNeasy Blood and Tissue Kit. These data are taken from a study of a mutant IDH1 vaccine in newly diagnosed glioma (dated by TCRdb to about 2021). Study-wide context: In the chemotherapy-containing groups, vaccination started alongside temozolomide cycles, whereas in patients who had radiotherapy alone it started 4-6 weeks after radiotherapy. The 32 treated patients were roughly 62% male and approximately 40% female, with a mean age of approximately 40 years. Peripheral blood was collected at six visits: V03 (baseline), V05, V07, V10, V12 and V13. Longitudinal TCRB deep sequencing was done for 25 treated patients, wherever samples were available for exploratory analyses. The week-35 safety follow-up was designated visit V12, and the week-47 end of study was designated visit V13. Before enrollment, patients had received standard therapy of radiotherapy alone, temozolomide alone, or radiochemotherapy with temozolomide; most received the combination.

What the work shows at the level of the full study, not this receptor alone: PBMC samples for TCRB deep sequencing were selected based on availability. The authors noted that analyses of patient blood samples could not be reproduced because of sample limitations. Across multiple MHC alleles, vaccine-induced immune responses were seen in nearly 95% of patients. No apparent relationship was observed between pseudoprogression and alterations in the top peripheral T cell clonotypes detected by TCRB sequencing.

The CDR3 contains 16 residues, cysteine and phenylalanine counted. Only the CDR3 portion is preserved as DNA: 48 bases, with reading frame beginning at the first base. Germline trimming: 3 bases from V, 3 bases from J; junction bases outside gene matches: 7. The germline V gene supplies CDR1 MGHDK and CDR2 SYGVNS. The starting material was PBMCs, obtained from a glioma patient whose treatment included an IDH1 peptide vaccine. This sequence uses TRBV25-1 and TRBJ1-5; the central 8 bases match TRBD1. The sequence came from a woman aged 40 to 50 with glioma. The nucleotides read TGTGCCAGCAGTGATGGGACAGGCCCCATCAATCAGCCCCAGCATTTT. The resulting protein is CASSDGTGPINQPQHF.